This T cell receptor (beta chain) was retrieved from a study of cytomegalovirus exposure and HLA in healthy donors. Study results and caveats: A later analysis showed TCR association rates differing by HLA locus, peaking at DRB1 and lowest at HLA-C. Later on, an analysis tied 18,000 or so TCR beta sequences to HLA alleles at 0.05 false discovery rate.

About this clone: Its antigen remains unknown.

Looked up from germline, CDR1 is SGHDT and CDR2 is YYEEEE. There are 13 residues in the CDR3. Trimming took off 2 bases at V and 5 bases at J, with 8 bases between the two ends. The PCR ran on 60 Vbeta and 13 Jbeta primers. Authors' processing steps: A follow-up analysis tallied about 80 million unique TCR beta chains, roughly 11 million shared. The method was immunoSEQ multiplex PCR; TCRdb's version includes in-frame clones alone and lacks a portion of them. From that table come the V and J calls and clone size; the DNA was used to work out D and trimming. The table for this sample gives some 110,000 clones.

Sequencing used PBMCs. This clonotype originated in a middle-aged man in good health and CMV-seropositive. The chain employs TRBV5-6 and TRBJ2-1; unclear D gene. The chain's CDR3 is CASSFSRNNEQFF. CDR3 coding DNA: TGTGCCAGCAGCTTTTCCAGGAACAATGAGCAGTTCTTC.